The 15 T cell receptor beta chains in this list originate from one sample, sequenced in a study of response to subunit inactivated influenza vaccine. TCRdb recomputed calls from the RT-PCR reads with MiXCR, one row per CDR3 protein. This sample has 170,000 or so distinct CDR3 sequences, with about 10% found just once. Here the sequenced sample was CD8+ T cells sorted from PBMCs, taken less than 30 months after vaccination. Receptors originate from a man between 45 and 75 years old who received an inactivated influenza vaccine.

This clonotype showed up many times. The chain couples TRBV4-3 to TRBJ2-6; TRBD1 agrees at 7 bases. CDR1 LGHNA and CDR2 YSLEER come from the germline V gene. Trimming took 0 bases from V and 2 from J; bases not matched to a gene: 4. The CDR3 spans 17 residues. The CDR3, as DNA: TGCGCCAGCAGCCAAGAACAGGGGCGAACTGGGGCCAACGTCCTGACTTTC. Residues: CASSQEQGRTGANVLTF.

The CDR3 bases are TGTGCCAGCAGCTTAGATCCCGGGGGGACTAATACGCAGTATTTT. The encoded protein is CASSLDPGGTNTQYF. The J gene is TRBJ2-3, the V gene TRBV11-2; 7 bases match TRBD2. The junction had 7 bases not matched to a gene; V was cut back by 0 bases and J by 7 bases. Germline V gene data show CDR1 as SGHAT and CDR2 as FQNNGV. The CDR3 is 15 residues long.

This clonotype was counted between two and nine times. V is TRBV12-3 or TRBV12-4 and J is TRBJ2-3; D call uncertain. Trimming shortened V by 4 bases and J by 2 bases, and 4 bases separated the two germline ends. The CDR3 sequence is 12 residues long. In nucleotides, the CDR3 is TGTGCCAGCAGTTCGCACACAGATACGCAGTATTTT. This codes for CASSSHTDTQYF.

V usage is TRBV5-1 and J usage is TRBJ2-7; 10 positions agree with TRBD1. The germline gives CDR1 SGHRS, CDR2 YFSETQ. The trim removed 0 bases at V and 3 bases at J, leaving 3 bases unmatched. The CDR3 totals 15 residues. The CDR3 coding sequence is TGCGCCAGCAGCTTGGAGGGACAGGGGTTCTACGAGCAGTACTTC. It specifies CASSLEGQGFYEQYF.

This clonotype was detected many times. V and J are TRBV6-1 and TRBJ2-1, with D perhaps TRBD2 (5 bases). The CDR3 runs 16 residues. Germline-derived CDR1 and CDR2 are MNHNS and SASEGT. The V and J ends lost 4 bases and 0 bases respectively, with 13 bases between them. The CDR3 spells CASSVGWRSSYNEQFF. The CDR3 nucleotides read TGTGCCAGCAGTGTCGGATGGAGGAGCTCCTACAATGAGCAGTTCTTC.

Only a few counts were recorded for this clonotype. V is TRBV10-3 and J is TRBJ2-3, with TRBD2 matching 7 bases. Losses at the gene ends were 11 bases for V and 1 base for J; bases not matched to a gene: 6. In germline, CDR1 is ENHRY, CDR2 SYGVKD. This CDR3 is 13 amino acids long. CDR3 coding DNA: TGTGCCCTACGGGAGGCTGGCACAGATACGCAGTATTTT. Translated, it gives CALREAGTDTQYF.

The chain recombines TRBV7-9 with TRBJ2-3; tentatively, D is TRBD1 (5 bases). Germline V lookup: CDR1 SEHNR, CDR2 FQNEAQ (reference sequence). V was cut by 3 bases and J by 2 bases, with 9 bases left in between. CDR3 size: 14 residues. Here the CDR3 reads CASSLDTDTDTQYF. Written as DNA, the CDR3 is TGTGCCAGCAGCTTGGACACCGACACAGATACGCAGTATTTT.

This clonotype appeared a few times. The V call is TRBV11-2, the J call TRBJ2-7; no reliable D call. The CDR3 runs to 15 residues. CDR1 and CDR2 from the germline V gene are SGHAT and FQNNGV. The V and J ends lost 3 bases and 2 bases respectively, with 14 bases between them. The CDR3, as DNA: TGTGCCAGCAGCTTTTGGGCTGGGCAAACCTACGAGCAGTACTTC. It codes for CASSFWAGQTYEQYF.

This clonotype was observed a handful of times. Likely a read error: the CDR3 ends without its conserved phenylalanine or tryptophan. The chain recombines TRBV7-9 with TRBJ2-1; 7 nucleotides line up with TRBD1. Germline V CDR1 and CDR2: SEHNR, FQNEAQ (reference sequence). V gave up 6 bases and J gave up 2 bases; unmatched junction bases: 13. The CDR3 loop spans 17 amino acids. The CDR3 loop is CASRDTGQVAPYNEQFS. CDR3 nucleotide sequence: TGTGCCAGCAGGGATACCGGACAGGTCGCCCCCTACAATGAGCAGTTCTCC.

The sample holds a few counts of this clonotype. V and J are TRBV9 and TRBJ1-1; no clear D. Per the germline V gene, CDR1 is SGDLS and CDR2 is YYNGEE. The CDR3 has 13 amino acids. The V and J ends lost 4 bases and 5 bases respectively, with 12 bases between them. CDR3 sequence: CASSLSQDTEAFF. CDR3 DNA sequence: TGTGCCAGCAGCTTAAGCCAGGATACTGAAGCTTTCTTT.

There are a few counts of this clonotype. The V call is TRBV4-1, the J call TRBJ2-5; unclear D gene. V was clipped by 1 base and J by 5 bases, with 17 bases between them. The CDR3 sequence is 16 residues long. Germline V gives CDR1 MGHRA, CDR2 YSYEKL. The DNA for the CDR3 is TGCGCCAGCAGCCAAGCTTTTGCAGAAACATGGGAGACCCAGTACTTC. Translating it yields CASSQAFAETWETQYF.

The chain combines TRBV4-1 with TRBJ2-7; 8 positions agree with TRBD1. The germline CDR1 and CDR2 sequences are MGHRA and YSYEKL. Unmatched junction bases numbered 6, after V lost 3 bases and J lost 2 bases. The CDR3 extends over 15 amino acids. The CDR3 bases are TGCGCCAGCAGCCAGACCGGGACAGGAGCCTACGAGCAGTACTTC. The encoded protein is CASSQTGTGAYEQYF.

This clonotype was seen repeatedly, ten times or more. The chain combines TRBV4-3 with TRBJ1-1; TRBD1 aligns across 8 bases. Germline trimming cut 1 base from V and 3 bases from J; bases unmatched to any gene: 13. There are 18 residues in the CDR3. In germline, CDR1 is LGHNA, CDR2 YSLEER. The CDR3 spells CASSQAHPADRVYTEAFF. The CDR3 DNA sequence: TGCGCCAGCAGCCAAGCCCACCCCGCGGACAGGGTGTACACTGAAGCTTTCTTT.

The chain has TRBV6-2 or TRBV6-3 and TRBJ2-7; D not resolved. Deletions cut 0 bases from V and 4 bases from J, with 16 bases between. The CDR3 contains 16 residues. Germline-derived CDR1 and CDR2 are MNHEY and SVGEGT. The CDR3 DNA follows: TGTGCCAGCAGTTACTCTCCTACGACTGGCGGTTACGAGCAGTACTTC. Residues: CASSYSPTTGGYEQYF.

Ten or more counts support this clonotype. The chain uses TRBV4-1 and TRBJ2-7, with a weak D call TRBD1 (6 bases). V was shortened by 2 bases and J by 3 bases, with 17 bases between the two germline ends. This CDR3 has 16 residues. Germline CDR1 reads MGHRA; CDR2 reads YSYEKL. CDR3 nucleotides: TGCGCCAGCAGCCAATACGTCGCAGGGGAAAGCTACGAGCAGTACTTC. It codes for CASSQYVAGESYEQYF.